This T cell receptor beta chain is from a study of cytomegalovirus exposure and HLA in healthy donors. Looking at the study overall: Approximately 200 million T cells yielded more than 90 million unique TCR beta sequences in earlier analysis. Points from the study as a whole: Later analysis identified several of the most significant clusters that appeared linked to common viral pathogens. A later analysis reportedly found that, within productive TCRs, an Asian-associated ancestry cluster had fewer N-insertions than the mean observed across the approximately 600 donors.

The CDR3 is 19 residues long. Germline values: CDR1 LNHDA, CDR2 SQIVND (reference sequence). The ends were cut back, 0 bases at V and 13 bases at J, with 31 bases in the middle. The PCR made use of 60 Vbeta and 13 Jbeta primers. Original processing notes: In a later analysis, the count reached 75 million to 90 million unique TCR beta chains, with around 10 million shared. TCRdb's table, derived via immunoSEQ multiplex PCR, lists solely in-frame clones and lacks some. The V and J calls and the clone size are those of that table, but D and trimming were determined from the DNA. The profile shows more than 95,000 clones, 74% of them singletons. Concerning this clone itself: Its antigen is not known.

The receptor was derived from a man aged 35-49 years in good health and CMV-seropositive. What was sequenced was PBMCs. The J gene is TRBJ1-5, the V gene TRBV19, with a tentative D call TRBD1 (5 bases). The CDR3 protein is CASSIDGPGGGSLSRQQHF. CDR3 nucleotides: TGTGCCAGTAGTATAGATGGACCCGGGGGAGGGAGCCTCAGCCGGCAACAGCATTTT. The complete variable domain, with remaining parts taken from reference TRBV19 and TRBJ1-5, reads DGGITQSPKYLFRKEGQNVTLSCEQNLNHDAMYWYRQDPGQGLRLIYYSQIVNDFQKGDIAEGYSVSREKKESFPLTVTSAQKNPTAFYLCASSIDGPGGGSLSRQQHFGDGTRLSIL.